This T cell receptor (beta chain) was sequenced in a study of siplizumab effects on memory and regulatory T cells. Worth noting for this clone: Its antigen is undetermined.

Generated by immunoSEQ multiplex PCR, the TCRdb table keeps only in-frame clones and is missing some. The sample has about 100,000 clones, approximately 94% seen once. Study-wide results and caveats: Alloreactive sequences that could be traced to unstimulated CD4+ memory cells showed a significant reduction under siplizumab. Naive or memory phenotype assignment was not possible for roughly 80-97% of proliferating CD4+ or CD8+ clones. Mean Treg-derived proportions of mappable alloreactive CD4+ clones were less than 80% for siplizumab and around 30% for controls.

The CDR3 runs to 15 residues. Germline V lookup: CDR1 SEHNR, CDR2 FQNEAQ (reference sequence). Between the trimmed V and J ends, which lost 5 bases and 4 bases, there was a span of 17 bases. Sequenced sample: non-Treg CD4+ T cells sorted from blood. The chain uses TRBV7-9 and TRBJ1-2, with D unclear. This receptor was obtained from a human donor in good health. Written as DNA, the CDR3 is TGTGCCAGCAGCCCCGAGAGGACTCCAATCTATGGCTACACCTTC. Encoded protein: CASSPERTPIYGYTF. Full variable domain (rest looked up from reference TRBV7-9 and TRBJ1-2): DTGVSQNPRHKITKRGQNVTFRCDPISEHNRLYWYRQTLGQGPEFLTYFQNEAQLEKSRLLSDRFSAERPKGSFSTLEIQRTEQGDSAMYLCASSPERTPIYGYTFGSGTRLTVV.